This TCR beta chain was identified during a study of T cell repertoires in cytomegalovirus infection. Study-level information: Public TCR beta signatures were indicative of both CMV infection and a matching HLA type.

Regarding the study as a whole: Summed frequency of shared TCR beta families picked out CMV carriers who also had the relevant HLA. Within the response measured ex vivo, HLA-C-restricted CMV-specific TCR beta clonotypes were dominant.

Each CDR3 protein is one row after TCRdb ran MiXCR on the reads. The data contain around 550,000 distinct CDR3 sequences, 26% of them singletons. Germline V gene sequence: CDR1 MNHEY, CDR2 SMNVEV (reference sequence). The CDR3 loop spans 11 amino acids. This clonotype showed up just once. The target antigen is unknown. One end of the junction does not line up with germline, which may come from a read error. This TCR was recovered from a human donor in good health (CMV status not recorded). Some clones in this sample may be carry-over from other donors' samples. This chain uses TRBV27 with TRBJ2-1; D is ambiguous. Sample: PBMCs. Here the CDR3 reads CASSSNLILLF. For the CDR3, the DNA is TGTGCCAGCAGTTCGAACTTAATTTTGCTCTTC.